The following is a T cell receptor (beta chain) sequence with its context. V lost 0 bases and J 3 bases, leaving 9 bases between the germline ends. Germline values: CDR1 LGHNA, CDR2 YNFKEQ. This CDR3 has 14 amino acids. The data were obtained in a study of blood T cell repertoires in COVID-19. Study-wide background: The cDNA or gDNA used as material had been derived from T cells, B-cell-depleted T cells, or PBMCs.

How the authors handled the data: Reference gene primers were amplified, and this amplification served to estimate nucleated cell counts. The assay was immunoSEQ multiplex PCR, and TCRdb's table has in-frame clones only and misses some. The D gene and trimming were derived from the DNA, and the V and J assignments and clone size from that table. The sample contains under 300,000 clones, approximately 83% of which appear only once. The sequenced sample consisted of peripheral blood. This chain connects TRBV4-2 to TRBJ2-7, with D perhaps TRBD2 (6 bases). This TCR came from a human donor in a cohort sampled during active COVID-19. The CDR3 nucleotides read TGTGCCAGCAGCCAAGATGACGGGAGCTACGAGCAGTACTTC. Translating it yields CASSQDDGSYEQYF.